The entry below gives a single T cell receptor beta chain sequence along with its context. Per the study methods: The assay estimated nucleated cells by amplifying reference gene primers. Sequenced by immunoSEQ multiplex PCR; TCRdb stores in-frame clones only, minus some. V, J and clone size derive from that table, while D and trimming were established from the DNA sequence. There are 85,000 to 90,000 clones in the sample; 85% to 95% occur only once, and 2.3% lies in the top ten. The sample belongs to a study of blood T cell repertoires in COVID-19. In germline, CDR1 is SGDLS, CDR2 YYNGEE. This CDR3 is built from 15 residues. Trimming cost V 3 bases and J 9 bases, with 18 bases left between them.

Material: peripheral blood. The source is a human donor with active COVID-19. The donor label of this sample is uncertain. This chain uses TRBV9 with TRBJ1-4, with D perhaps matching TRBD1 (5 bases). CDR3 bases: TGTGCCAGCAGCGCGGGACTTCCGCCGGTTAAAAAACTGTTTTTT. It specifies CASSAGLPPVKKLFF. The whole variable domain, remainder taken from reference TRBV9 and TRBJ1-4, is DSGVTQTPKHLITATGQRVTLRCSPRSGDLSVYWYQQSLDQGLQFLIQYYNGEERAKGNILERFSAQQFPDLHSELNLSSLELGDSALYFCASSAGLPPVKKLFFGSGTQLSVL.